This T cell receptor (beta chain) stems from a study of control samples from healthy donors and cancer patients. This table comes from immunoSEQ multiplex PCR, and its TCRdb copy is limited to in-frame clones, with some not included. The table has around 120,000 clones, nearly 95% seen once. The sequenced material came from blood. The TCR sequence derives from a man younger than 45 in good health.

The CDR3 protein is CASSPGGLREGYTF. The CDR3 nucleotides read TGTGCCAGCAGTCCAGGGGGGCTAAGGGAAGGCTACACCTTC. This chain links TRBV5-6 with TRBJ1-2; 7 bases line up with TRBD1. The germline gives CDR1 SGHDT, CDR2 YYEEEE. After removal of 5 bases from V and 8 bases from J, the junction contained 12 bases not matched to a gene. CDR3 size: 14 residues.